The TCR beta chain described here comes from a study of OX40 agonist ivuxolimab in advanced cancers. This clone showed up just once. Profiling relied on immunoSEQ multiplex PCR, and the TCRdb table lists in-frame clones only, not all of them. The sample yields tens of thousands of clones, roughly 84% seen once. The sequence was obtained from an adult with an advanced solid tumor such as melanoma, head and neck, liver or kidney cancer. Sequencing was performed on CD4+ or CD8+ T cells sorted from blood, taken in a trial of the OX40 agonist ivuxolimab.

CDR3 DNA: TGTGCCAGCAGCTCCAGACTGGGGATTGAAGCTTTCTTT. Its translation: CASSSRLGIEAFF. This rearrangement joins TRBV5-6 to TRBJ1-1; the D is unclear. The germline gives CDR1 SGHDT, CDR2 YYEEEE. This CDR3 has 13 amino acids. Trimming shortened V by 3 bases and J by 7 bases, and 13 bases separated the two germline ends. Full variable domain (rest looked up from reference TRBV5-6 and TRBJ1-1): DAGVTQSPTHLIKTRGQQVTLRCSPKSGHDTVSWYQQALGQGPQFIFQYYEEEERQRGNFPDRFSGHQFPNYSSELNVNALLLGDSALYLCASSSRLGIEAFFGQGTRLTVV.